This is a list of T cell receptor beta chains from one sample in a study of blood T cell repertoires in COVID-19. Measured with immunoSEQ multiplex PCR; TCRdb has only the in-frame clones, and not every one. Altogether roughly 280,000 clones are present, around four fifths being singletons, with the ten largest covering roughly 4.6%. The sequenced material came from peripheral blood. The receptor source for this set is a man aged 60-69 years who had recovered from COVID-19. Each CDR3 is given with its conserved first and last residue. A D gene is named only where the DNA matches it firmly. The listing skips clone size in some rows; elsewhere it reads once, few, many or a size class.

CDR3nt: TGTGCCAGCAGGAAGGAGGGTACGCAGTATTTT
CDR3aa: CASRKEGTQYF
v_gene: TRBV2
j_gene: TRBJ2-3
abundance: once
d_gene: NA

CDR3nt: TGTGCCAGCAGTTCACCTCCCCGAGACGGGGAGCTGTTTTTT
CDR3aa: CASSSPPRDGELFF
v_gene: TRBV27
j_gene: TRBJ2-2
abundance: few
d_gene: NA

CDR3nt: TGTGCCAGCAGCCAAGATGGGGGAGGGGGCCAAGAGACCCAGTACTTC
CDR3aa: CASSQDGGGGQETQYF
v_gene: TRBV4-2
j_gene: TRBJ2-5
abundance: NA
d_gene: NA

CDR3nt: TGCAGTGCCACCGGGTATGGCTACACCTTC
CDR3aa: CSATGYGYTF
v_gene: TRBV20-1
j_gene: TRBJ1-2
abundance: NA
d_gene: NA

CDR3nt: TGTGCCAGCAGTTCCCAGGGCGGCCCGAATCAGCCCCAGCATTTT
CDR3aa: CASSSQGGPNQPQHF
v_gene: TRBV6-6
j_gene: TRBJ1-5
abundance: NA
d_gene: NA

CDR3nt: TGTGCCAGCAGTTCAACAAACTCCTATAATTCACCCCTCCACTTT
CDR3aa: CASSSTNSYNSPLHF
v_gene: TRBV6-5
j_gene: TRBJ1-6
abundance: few
d_gene: NA

CDR3nt: TGTGCCAGTAGGGTCCAGCGGGAGAGAACCGGGGAGCTGTTTTTT
CDR3aa: CASRVQRERTGELFF
v_gene: TRBV19
j_gene: TRBJ2-2
abundance: once
d_gene: TRBD2

CDR3nt: TGCGCCAGCAGCTTGGAGCGTTCTGAAGCTTTCTTT
CDR3aa: CASSLERSEAFF
v_gene: TRBV5-1
j_gene: TRBJ1-1
abundance: NA
d_gene: NA

CDR3nt: TGCGCCAGCAGACCGAACCTAGCGGGGGGGAATGAGCAGTTCTTC
CDR3aa: CASRPNLAGGNEQFF
v_gene: TRBV5-1
j_gene: TRBJ2-1
abundance: few
d_gene: TRBD2

CDR3nt: TGTGCCAGTACCCAGGGAGGGGGTCCCACATACGAGCAGTACTTC
CDR3aa: CASTQGGGPTYEQYF
v_gene: TRBV19
j_gene: TRBJ2-7
abundance: once
d_gene: NA

CDR3nt: TGTGCCAGCAGCCAACCCACCAACGGACGGGGCTCCTACAATGAGCAGTTCTTC
CDR3aa: CASSQPTNGRGSYNEQFF
v_gene: TRBV7-9
j_gene: TRBJ2-1
abundance: NA
d_gene: NA

CDR3nt: TGTGCCACCAGTGGGGGTGGGGGCACAGGGGGATCGAATCAGCCCCAGCATTTT
CDR3aa: CATSGGGGTGGSNQPQHF
v_gene: TRBV24-1
j_gene: TRBJ1-5
abundance: NA
d_gene: TRBD1

CDR3nt: TGTGCCAGCAGCGTGAGGTCGGATACGCAGTATTTT
CDR3aa: CASSVRSDTQYF
v_gene: TRBV9
j_gene: TRBJ2-3
abundance: NA
d_gene: NA

CDR3nt: TGTGCCAGTAAGGGGTCAACCGGGACAGGGGGCTCTGGGGCCAACGTCCTGACTTTC
CDR3aa: CASKGSTGTGGSGANVLTF
v_gene: TRBV19
j_gene: TRBJ2-6
abundance: NA
d_gene: TRBD1

CDR3nt: TGTGCCAGCAATCCCAGGGGGCTGGTAGAGCCCCAGCATTTT
CDR3aa: CASNPRGLVEPQHF
v_gene: TRBV6-6
j_gene: TRBJ1-5
abundance: once
d_gene: TRBD1

CDR3nt: TGTGCCAGCTCACCAGACGGGGGGCCAGATGGCTACACCTTC
CDR3aa: CASSPDGGPDGYTF
v_gene: TRBV18
j_gene: TRBJ1-2
abundance: NA
d_gene: NA

CDR3nt: TGTGCCAGCAGTGAAATGGGACACCAAAATCAGCCCCAGCATTTT
CDR3aa: CASSEMGHQNQPQHF
v_gene: TRBV6-1
j_gene: TRBJ1-5
abundance: few
d_gene: NA

CDR3nt: TGCGCCAGCAGCTTACAAACGCTCGGGGAGACCCAGTACTTC
CDR3aa: CASSLQTLGETQYF
v_gene: TRBV5-1
j_gene: TRBJ2-5
abundance: NA
d_gene: NA

CDR3nt: TGTGCCAGCAGTTTATCGGGGAACTATGGCTACACCTTC
CDR3aa: CASSLSGNYGYTF
v_gene: TRBV12-3/TRBV12-4
j_gene: TRBJ1-2
abundance: NA
d_gene: NA

CDR3nt: TGCAGCGCCGTTATTCGCATAGGCGACAGAGCCTACAATGAGCAGTTCTTC
CDR3aa: CSAVIRIGDRAYNEQFF
v_gene: TRBV29-1
j_gene: TRBJ2-1
abundance: NA
d_gene: NA

CDR3nt: TGTGCCAACACAGTAAGCGGGGCCAACGTCCTGACTTTC
CDR3aa: CANTVSGANVLTF
v_gene: TRBV12-3/TRBV12-4
j_gene: TRBJ2-6
abundance: NA
d_gene: NA

CDR3nt: TGTGCCAGCAGAGGACAGGATGGCTACACCTTC
CDR3aa: CASRGQDGYTF
v_gene: TRBV5-4
j_gene: TRBJ1-2
abundance: NA
d_gene: TRBD1